This TCR beta chain was captured in a study of Ad26.COV2.S vaccination and SARS-CoV-2 variants. Study results and limitations: Substantial response breadth was reportedly seen for spike-specific CD8+ and CD4+ T cells after vaccination. Spike-specific TCR breadth was greater after Ad26.COV2.S than placebo. Breadth and depth estimates from TCRs may understate total T cell responses.

Note on this clone: Antigen: not known.

Treatment defined: 15 to 20 received Ad26.COV2.S at low or high dose, single or two shots; 5 received placebo; per-sample allocation not given. Samples came from day 63 after the first vaccine or placebo injection. SARS-CoV-2 spike from the Wuhan strain was encoded by the vaccine, an Ad26 vector. Profiled with immunoSEQ multiplex PCR; TCRdb holds only in-frame clones, not every one. Among roughly 300,000 clones listed, about 85% were seen once. The trim removed 0 bases at V and 4 bases at J, leaving 10 bases unmatched. This CDR3 contains 17 residues. Germline V gives CDR1 LGHNA, CDR2 YSLEER. This TCR was sampled from a person aged 18-65 years who received the Ad26.COV2.S COVID-19 vaccine or a placebo. The chain links TRBV4-3 to TRBJ2-3; the match to TRBD2 covers 7 bases. Sequenced here: peripheral blood, sampled in a trial of Ad26.COV2.S vaccine versus placebo. The CDR3 here is CASSQEVSSGGADTQYF. The CDR3 region has the DNA TGCGCCAGCAGCCAAGAGGTGTCTAGCGGAGGGGCAGATACGCAGTATTTT.